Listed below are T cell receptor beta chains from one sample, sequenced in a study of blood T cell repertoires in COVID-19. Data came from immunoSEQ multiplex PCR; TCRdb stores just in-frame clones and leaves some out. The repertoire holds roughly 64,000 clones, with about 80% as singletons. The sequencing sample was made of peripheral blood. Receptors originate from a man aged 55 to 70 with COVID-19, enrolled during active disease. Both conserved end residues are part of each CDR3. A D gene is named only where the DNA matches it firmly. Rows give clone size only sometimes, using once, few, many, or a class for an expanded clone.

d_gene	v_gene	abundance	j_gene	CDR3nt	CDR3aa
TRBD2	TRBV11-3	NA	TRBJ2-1	TGTGCCAGCAGCGCATTAGCGGGAGGGCCGTTGGGGCATGAGCAGTTCTTC	CASSALAGGPLGHEQFF
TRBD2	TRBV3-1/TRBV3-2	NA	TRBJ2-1	TGTGCCAGCAGCCAACCGGGAGGCAATGAGCAGTTCTTC	CASSQPGGNEQFF
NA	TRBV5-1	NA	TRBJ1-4	TGCGCCAGCAGCCCTACTTGGAGGAGGGCGGATGAAAAACTGTTTTTT	CASSPTWRRADEKLFF
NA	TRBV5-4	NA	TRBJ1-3	TGTGCCAGCAGCTTGCAGGGGAGTGGAAACACCATATATTTT	CASSLQGSGNTIYF
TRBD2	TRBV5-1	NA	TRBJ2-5	TGCGCCAGCAGTGCCGGGACTAGCGGTTACCAAGAGACCCAGTACTTC	CASSAGTSGYQETQYF
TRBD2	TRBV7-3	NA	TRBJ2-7	TGTGCCAGCAGCCTAATGGGACTAGTTTCTTACGAGCAGTACTTC	CASSLMGLVSYEQYF
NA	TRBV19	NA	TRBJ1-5	TGTGCCAGCCGCTCAGGGGAGGGGGGCTATAGCAATCAGCCCCAGCATTTT	CASRSGEGGYSNQPQHF
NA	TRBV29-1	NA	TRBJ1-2	TGCAGCGTTGTGGAGGGCGGTGGCTACACCTTC	CSVVEGGGYTF
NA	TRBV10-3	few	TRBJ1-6	TGTGCCAGCCAAACAGTGGGAGTTTCACCCCTCCACTTT	CASQTVGVSPLHF
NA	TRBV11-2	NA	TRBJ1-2	TGTGCCAGCACCTTGGGAGGGAATGGCTACACCTTC	CASTLGGNGYTF
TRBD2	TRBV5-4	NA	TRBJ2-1	TGTGCCAGCAGCTCCGGGGGGGGCCTATACAATGAGCAGTTCTTC	CASSSGGGLYNEQFF
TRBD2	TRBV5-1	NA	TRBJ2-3	TGCGCCAGCAGCTTTACTAGCGGGGGTTACACAGATACGCAGTATTTT	CASSFTSGGYTDTQYF
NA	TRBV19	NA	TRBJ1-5	TGTGCCAGTAACCAGGGGAGCAATCAGCCCCAGCATTTT	CASNQGSNQPQHF
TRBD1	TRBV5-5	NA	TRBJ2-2	TGTGCCAGCAGCCTCGGACAGGGATATGGCGGGGAGCTGTTTTTT	CASSLGQGYGGELFF
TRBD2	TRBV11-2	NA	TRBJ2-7	TGTGCCAGCAGCAGGGGGACTAGCGGGAGGAACTACGAGCAGTACTTC	CASSRGTSGRNYEQYF
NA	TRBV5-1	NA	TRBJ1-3	TGCGCCAGCAGCTACCGGGGGGAGGAAAACACCATATATTTT	CASSYRGEENTIYF
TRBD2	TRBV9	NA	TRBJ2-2	TGTGCCAGCAGCGTAGTCGGTAGCGGGACCCTTTCCACCGGGGAGCTGTTTTTT	CASSVVGSGTLSTGELFF
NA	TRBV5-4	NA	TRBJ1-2	TGTGCCAGCAGCGGCACAGGGCTTTATGGCTACACCTTC	CASSGTGLYGYTF
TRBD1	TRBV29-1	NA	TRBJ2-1	TGCAGCGTTACGACAGGGGGCAATGAGCAGTTCTTC	CSVTTGGNEQFF
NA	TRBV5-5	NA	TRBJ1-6	TGTGCCAGCAGCCTCCGGGGAAGTTATAATTCACCCCTCCACTTT	CASSLRGSYNSPLHF
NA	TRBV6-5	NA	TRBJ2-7	TGTGCCAGTAGCTCCTCGGGCTACGAGCAGTACTTC	CASSSSGYEQYF
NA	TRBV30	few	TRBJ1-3	TGTGCCTGGGGACTTAACTCTGGAAACACCATATATTTT	CAWGLNSGNTIYF
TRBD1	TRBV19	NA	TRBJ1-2	TGTGCCAGCCGACAGGGGCGAGATGGCTACACCTTC	CASRQGRDGYTF
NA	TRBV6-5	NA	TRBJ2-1	TGTGCCAGCAGTTACGTCCGGGACTGGGACAATGAGCAGTTCTTC	CASSYVRDWDNEQFF